The next 10 T cell receptor beta chains were all read from a single sample in a study of blood T cell repertoires in COVID-19. TCRdb keeps only in-frame clones here, not all; method: immunoSEQ multiplex PCR. The sample has roughly 200,000 clones, approximately 86% seen once. Sequencing input: peripheral blood. These receptors originate from a man between 40 and 49 years old with active or convalescent COVID-19.

The rearrangement joins TRBV6-2 or TRBV6-3 to TRBJ2-3; tentatively, D is TRBD2 (5 bases). The CDR3 runs to 12 residues. Germline V gene data show CDR1 as MNHEY and CDR2 as SVGEGT. Trimming pared 1 base from V and 6 bases from J, leaving 5 bases between. The CDR3 spells CASSYWRDTQYF. CDR3 DNA: TGTGCCAGCAGTTACTGGAGGGATACGCAGTATTTT.

The chain joins TRBV2 to TRBJ1-5, with 7 bases fitting TRBD1. CDR1 and CDR2 from the germline V gene are SNHLY and FYNNEI. This CDR3 contains 14 residues. Trimming at V came to 7 bases and at J to 8 bases, leaving 11 bases not matched to a gene. The CDR3 nucleotides read TGTGCCAGCACCGGGACAGCCAATTTGGAGCCCCAGCATTTT. It specifies CASTGTANLEPQHF.

The V call is TRBV21-1, the J call TRBJ2-2; the D call in the table, TRBD1, was not verified against the DNA. TRBV21-1 is a documented pseudogene. This CDR3 has 13 residues. The CDR3 DNA reads as TGTGCCAGCCCGGGACAGGGGACCGGGGAGCTGTTTTTT. It specifies CASPGQGTGELFF.

The genes are TRBV5-6 and TRBJ1-3, with TRBD1 matching 7 bases. Per the germline V gene, CDR1 is SGHDT and CDR2 is YYEEEE. The V gene end was trimmed by 4 bases and the J gene end by 8 bases; junction bases not matched to a gene: 15. There are 16 residues in the CDR3. CDR3 sequence: CASSESRDRLFDTIYF. The CDR3 nucleotides read TGTGCCAGCAGCGAAAGCCGGGACAGACTTTTCGACACCATATATTTT.

This clone was found a few times. The junction does not match germline at one end; this may be a read error. The genes are TRBV7-7 and TRBJ2-1; D gene ambiguous. CDR1 and CDR2 from the germline V gene are SSHAT and FNYEAQ (reference sequence). The length of the CDR3 is 13 residues. This chain's CDR3 is CASSSDNYNEQFF. The CDR3 nucleotides read TGTGCTAGCAGCTCAGACAACTACAATGAGCAGTTCTTC.

The chain uses TRBV27 and TRBJ2-5; TRBD2 aligns across 8 bases. Germline-derived CDR1 and CDR2 are MNHEY and SMNVEV (reference sequence). The V and J ends lost 6 bases and 4 bases, in that order; junction bases with no gene match: 7. This CDR3 comprises 14 residues. The CDR3 nucleotides read TGTGCCAGCAGCCCAGGGACTAGAGGAGAGACCCAGTACTTC. Protein product: CASSPGTRGETQYF.

This clone was counted between two and nine times. The chain is built from TRBV2 and TRBJ1-1; 10 bases match TRBD1. This CDR3 region has 15 residues. Germline trimming cut 7 bases from V and 5 bases from J; bases unmatched to any gene: 10. The germline gives CDR1 SNHLY, CDR2 FYNNEI. This chain's CDR3 is CASTRQGAQVTEAFF. The CDR3 DNA sequence: TGTGCCAGCACCAGACAGGGGGCGCAGGTAACTGAAGCTTTCTTT. Filled out from reference TRBV2 and TRBJ1-1, the complete variable domain reads EPEVTQTPSHQVTQMGQEVILRCVPISNHLYFYWYRQILGQKVEFLVSFYNNEISEKSEIFDDQFSVERPDGSNFTLKIRSTKLEDSAMYFCASTRQGAQVTEAFFGQGTRLTVV.

This chain joins TRBV11-2 and TRBJ1-1; no definite D call. Germline values: CDR1 SGHAT, CDR2 FQNNGV. V lost 2 bases and J 5 bases, leaving 15 bases between the germline ends. The CDR3 runs to 15 residues. For the CDR3, the DNA is TGTGCCAGCAGCTTACCGGGTGCCGCCGGGACTGAAGCTTTCTTT. This gives the protein CASSLPGAAGTEAFF. The full variable domain, its missing parts supplied by reference TRBV11-2 and TRBJ1-1, is EAGVAQSPRYKIIEKRQSVAFWCNPISGHATLYWYQQILGQGPKLLIQFQNNGVVDDSQLPKDRFSAERLKGVDSTLKIQPAKLEDSAVYLCASSLPGAAGTEAFFGQGTRLTVV.

This chain joins TRBV4-2 and TRBJ2-3; maybe TRBD2 (6 bases). Germline V lookup: CDR1 LGHNA, CDR2 YNFKEQ. The germline V and J ends were trimmed by 1 base and 2 bases, with 10 bases remaining between them. This CDR3 comprises 15 residues. The DNA for the CDR3 is TGTGCCAGCAGCCAAGCGGGGGAAACCACAGATACGCAGTATTTT. It translates to CASSQAGETTDTQYF.

This chain joins TRBV19 and TRBJ2-2; maybe TRBD2 (5 bases). Trimming removed 3 bases from V and 2 bases from J, with 7 bases in between. From germline, CDR1 is LNHDA and CDR2 SQIVND (reference sequence). CDR3 length: 14 amino acids. The CDR3 sequence: CASSIGVNTGELFF. As DNA, the CDR3 is TGTGCCAGTAGTATCGGGGTTAACACCGGGGAGCTGTTTTTT.